The rows below give T cell receptor beta chains drawn from one sample of a study of T-cell reconstitution after alpha-beta-depleted transplantation in children. TCRdb processed the PCR reads anew with MiXCR; each CDR3 protein has one entry. The repertoire holds about 190,000 distinct CDR3 sequences, with around 6.8% as singletons. This material consisted of PBMCs from the stem cell graft donor, taken from the stem cell graft. Every receptor here comes from a human donor who donated a stem cell graft to a child with Wiskott-Aldrich syndrome. Both conserved end residues are part of each CDR3. D genes are given only for firm matches. Only some rows state a clone size, as once, few, many or a class for expanded clones.

CDR3: CASSYASRTYEQYF
DNA: TGTGCCAGCAGTTACGCTTCCCGAACCTACGAGCAGTACTTC
V: TRBV6-5
size: -
J: TRBJ2-7
D: -

CDR3: CSVDQGAYEQYF
DNA: TGCAGCGTTGACCAGGGGGCTTACGAGCAGTACTTC
V: TRBV29-1
size: many
J: TRBJ2-7
D: TRBD1

CDR3: CSVEDMTGGGGTQYF
DNA: TGCAGCGTTGAAGATATGACAGGGGGCGGCGGGACCCAGTACTTC
V: TRBV29-1
size: many
J: TRBJ2-5
D: TRBD1

CDR3: CATSEAGSSYNEQFF
DNA: TGTGCCACCAGTGAAGCCGGGAGTAGCTACAATGAGCAGTTCTTC
V: TRBV24-1
size: many
J: TRBJ2-1
D: -

CDR3: CASSPLDKFYGYTF
DNA: TGTGCCAGCTCACCACTCGACAAGTTCTATGGCTACACCTTC
V: TRBV18
size: -
J: TRBJ1-2
D: -

CDR3: CASSPNGLADKNIQYF
DNA: TGCGCCAGCAGCCCAAATGGACTAGCGGATAAAAACATTCAGTACTTC
V: TRBV5-1
size: many
J: TRBJ2-4
D: TRBD2

CDR3: CASSLIGTGDRGYTF
DNA: TGCGCCAGCAGCCTGATTGGGACAGGGGACCGCGGCTACACCTTC
V: TRBV5-1
size: -
J: TRBJ1-2
D: TRBD1

CDR3: CASSSPTVRETQYF
DNA: TGTGCCAGCAGCTCTCCGACAGTTCGGGAGACCCAGTACTTC
V: TRBV7-2
size: many
J: TRBJ2-5
D: -

CDR3: CASRMTSSSEQFF
DNA: TGTGCCAGCAGAATGACTAGTTCCAGTGAGCAGTTCTTC
V: TRBV12-3/TRBV12-4
size: many
J: TRBJ2-1
D: -

CDR3: CASSSDSPSSITGELFF
DNA: TGTGCCAGCAGCTCGGACAGTCCATCCTCCATCACCGGGGAGCTGTTTTTT
V: TRBV7-8
size: many
J: TRBJ2-2
D: -

CDR3: CAWSVWTADYEQYF
DNA: TGTGCCTGGAGTGTCTGGACAGCCGACTACGAGCAGTACTTC
V: TRBV30
size: many
J: TRBJ2-7
D: -

CDR3: CSASVSETTDTQYF
DNA: TGCAGTGCTAGCGTGTCAGAAACCACAGATACGCAGTATTTT
V: TRBV20-1
size: many
J: TRBJ2-3
D: -

CDR3: CASSPDLSSYEQYF
DNA: TGCGCCAGCAGTCCGGACTTAAGCTCCTACGAGCAGTACTTC
V: TRBV5-1
size: many
J: TRBJ2-7
D: -

CDR3: CASRILNTGELFF
DNA: TGTGCCAGCAGAATCTTAAACACCGGGGAGCTGTTTTTT
V: TRBV12-3/TRBV12-4
size: many
J: TRBJ2-2
D: -

CDR3: CASSVAGHEQFF
DNA: TGTGCCAGCAGCGTGGCCGGGCATGAGCAGTTCTTC
V: TRBV9
size: many
J: TRBJ2-1
D: -

CDR3: CAWSGAGSESQYF
DNA: TGTGCCTGGAGTGGGGCAGGGTCAGAGTCCCAGTACTTC
V: TRBV30
size: -
J: TRBJ2-5
D: -

CDR3: CASSQAGVRGELFF
DNA: TGTGCCAGCAGCCAAGCGGGGGTTCGCGGGGAGCTGTTTTTT
V: TRBV3-1
size: few
J: TRBJ2-2
D: -

CDR3: CSASPLAGVPRGANVLTF
DNA: TGCAGTGCTAGCCCACTAGCGGGGGTGCCCCGTGGGGCCAACGTCCTGACTTTC
V: TRBV20-1
size: few
J: TRBJ2-6
D: TRBD2

CDR3: CASRRGRPKQETQYF
DNA: TGTGCCAGCAGACGCGGGAGGCCCAAACAAGAGACCCAGTACTTC
V: TRBV12-3/TRBV12-4
size: many
J: TRBJ2-5
D: TRBD2

CDR3: CASSDRGVTGTYEQYF
DNA: TGTGCCAGCAGCGACAGGGGGGTGACAGGAACCTACGAGCAGTACTTC
V: TRBV7-2
size: many
J: TRBJ2-7
D: TRBD1

CDR3: CASSQSEPIGGNEQFF
DNA: TGCGCCAGCAGCCAATCGGAACCTATCGGAGGAAATGAGCAGTTCTTC
V: TRBV4-1
size: many
J: TRBJ2-1
D: -

CDR3: CASSSTPGGTGRYEQYF
DNA: TGTGCCAGCAGCTCAACCCCAGGCGGGACAGGACGCTACGAGCAGTACTTC
V: TRBV7-6
size: few
J: TRBJ2-7
D: TRBD1

CDR3: CASSYGTTAYEQYF
DNA: TGTGCCAGCAGTTATGGGACAACAGCCTACGAGCAGTACTTC
V: TRBV6-5
size: many
J: TRBJ2-7
D: -

CDR3: CATGRTSGAAGAFF
DNA: TGTGCCACCGGCCGGACTAGCGGGGCCGCAGGGGCGTTCTTC
V: TRBV15
size: few
J: TRBJ2-1
D: TRBD2

CDR3: CSVSSRTYGYTF
DNA: TGCAGCGTTTCCTCACGGACCTATGGCTACACCTTC
V: TRBV29-1
size: many
J: TRBJ1-2
D: -

CDR3: CSVGGGRGGNQPQHF
DNA: TGCAGCGTTGGAGGGGGACGGGGGGGAAATCAGCCCCAGCATTTT
V: TRBV29-1
size: few
J: TRBJ1-5
D: -

CDR3: CSARRVGTEAFF
DNA: TGCAGTGCTAGAAGGGTCGGCACTGAAGCTTTCTTT
V: TRBV20-1
size: many
J: TRBJ1-1
D: -

CDR3: CASSSSGELFF
DNA: TGTGCCAGCAGTTCCTCTGGGGAGCTGTTTTTT
V: TRBV12-3/TRBV12-4
size: many
J: TRBJ2-2
D: -

CDR3: CATSVPGVGNEQFF
DNA: -
V: TRBV24-1
size: many
J: TRBJ2-1
D: -

CDR3: CSVSDPVTEAFF
DNA: TGCAGCGTCTCTGACCCCGTCACTGAAGCTTTCTTT
V: TRBV29-1
size: -
J: TRBJ1-1
D: -

CDR3: CASSASYTQYF
DNA: TGTGCCAGCAGCGCCTCCTATACGCAGTATTTT
V: TRBV7-2
size: many
J: TRBJ2-3
D: -

CDR3: CASSSPRLGHEQFF
DNA: TGTGCCAGCAGCTCGCCCCGACTGGGACACGAGCAGTTCTTC
V: TRBV7-6
size: many
J: TRBJ2-1
D: -

CDR3: CASRTGPPDGYTF
DNA: TGTGCCAGCAGAACAGGACCCCCGGATGGCTACACCTTC
V: TRBV12-3/TRBV12-4
size: few
J: TRBJ1-2
D: -